This TCR beta chain was obtained from a study of cytomegalovirus exposure and HLA in healthy donors. Notes on the study in general: Reportedly, HLA-A and HLA-B alleles of most subjects were accurately predicted from TCR beta. Analysis performed later found 16,951 TCR beta sequences associated with HLA alleles at 0.05 false discovery rate. In a later analysis, HLA-C alleles had the fewest associated TCRs, DRB1 alleles the most.

In the PCR, 60 Vbeta and 13 Jbeta primers were used. Libraries were prepared by immunoSEQ multiplex PCR; TCRdb keeps only in-frame clonotypes and omits some of them. The sample holds around 100,000 clones; 73% are singletons and the top ten take roughly 3.6%. This CDR3 spans 15 amino acids. Germline V CDR1 and CDR2: SSHAT, FNYEAQ (reference sequence). Trimming took 1 base from V and 3 from J; bases not matched to a gene: 3. This clone was seen a few times. Antigen unknown. This chain connects TRBV7-7 to TRBJ2-1; 7 bases line up with TRBD2. The clonotype originates from a middle-aged man in good health and CMV-seronegative. The sample taken for sequencing was PBMCs. CDR3 DNA: TGTGCCAGCAGCTTAGGTGGGGGGGGCTACAATGAGCAGTTCTTC. This translates into CASSLGGGGYNEQFF.